The 18 T cell receptor beta chains listed next were all sequenced from one sample in a study of CD8+ T cells in alopecia areata. Peripheral blood samples and lesional scalp punch biopsies were obtained from alopecia areata patients. Extracted RNA was reverse transcribed, and the resulting cDNA served as sequencing template. Sequenced by immunoSEQ multiplex PCR; TCRdb stores in-frame clones only, minus some. The profile shows 12,000 or so clones, 60% of them singletons. Sequencing input: skin. Receptor source: a human donor with alopecia areata.

This chain's CDR3 is CASSPTGFYNEQFF. The CDR3 bases are TGTGCCAGCAGTCCCACAGGGTTCTACAATGAGCAGTTCTTC. The rearrangement uses TRBV28 and TRBJ2-1, with D possibly being TRBD1 (6 bases). Trimming removed 5 bases from V and 3 bases from J, with 11 bases in between. Germline values: CDR1 MDHEN, CDR2 SYDVKM. This CDR3 spans 14 amino acids.

The chain employs TRBV5-1 and TRBJ2-7; D gene unclear. V was cut by 0 bases and J by 7 bases, with 23 bases left in between. Germline-derived CDR1 and CDR2 are SGHRS and YFSETQ. This CDR3 spans 17 amino acids. The chain's CDR3 is CASSLGRNPDARREQYF. CDR3 DNA sequence: TGCGCCAGCAGCTTGGGAAGGAACCCAGACGCCCGCCGTGAGCAGTACTTC. Variable domain in full (rest from reference TRBV5-1 and TRBJ2-7): KAGVTQTPRYLIKTRGQQVTLSCSPISGHRSVSWYQQTPGQGLQFLFEYFSETQRNKGNFPGRFSGRQFSNSRSEMNVSTLELGDSALYLCASSLGRNPDARREQYFGPGTRLTVT.

This chain joins TRBV29-1 and TRBJ1-1, with D maybe TRBD1 (6 bases). V shed 7 bases and J shed 1 base, with 10 bases lying between them. Looked up from germline, CDR1 is SQVTM and CDR2 is ANQGSEA. There are 12 residues in the CDR3. CDR3 loop: CSGRTANTEAFF. As DNA, the CDR3 is TGCAGCGGGCGGACAGCGAACACTGAAGCTTTCTTT.

By sample fraction, this clone is medium-sized (0.01 to 0.1%). V usage is TRBV7-9 and J usage is TRBJ2-7; D is possibly TRBD2 (6 bases). CDR3 size: 13 residues. Per germline, CDR1 SEHNR and CDR2 FQNEAQ (reference sequence). The ends were cut back, 7 bases at V and 6 bases at J, with 16 bases in the middle. The CDR3 here is CASTIHMGGEQYF. The CDR3 region has the DNA TGTGCCAGCACCATCCACATGGGGGGCGAGCAGTACTTC.

This chain connects TRBV18 to TRBJ2-5; D unresolved. This CDR3 region has 14 residues. Trimming left V 3 bases short and J 0 bases short, with 8 bases between. Germline V CDR1 and CDR2: KGHSH, LQKENI. CDR3 region: CASSPHRNQETQYF. The CDR3 DNA reads as TGTGCCAGCTCACCGCACAGAAACCAAGAGACCCAGTACTTC.

The V and J genes are TRBV7-2 and TRBJ2-3; D might be TRBD2 (5 bases). Trimming left V 4 bases short and J 4 bases short, with 21 bases between. CDR1 and CDR2 (germline): SGHTA, FQGNSA. The CDR3 is 17 residues long. The CDR3 loop reads CASSSPIGLLGPDTQYF. The CDR3 DNA reads as TGTGCCAGCAGCTCGCCTATCGGACTTTTGGGCCCAGATACGCAGTATTTT.

The CDR3 is CASSSITTGYTEAFF. The CDR3 nucleotides are TGTGCCAGCAGCTCGATAACGACAGGGTACACTGAAGCTTTCTTT. J is TRBJ1-1 and V is TRBV7-9; 7 nucleotides match TRBD1. The junction had 8 bases not matched to a gene; V was cut back by 4 bases and J by 3 bases. The CDR3 extends over 15 amino acids. Germline loops: CDR1 SEHNR, CDR2 FQNEAQ (reference sequence).

This chain uses TRBV29-1 with TRBJ2-3, with TRBD2 identical over 8 bases. V shed 7 bases, J shed 8 bases, and the junction held 11 bases outside the gene matches. Germline V CDR1 and CDR2: SQVTM, ANQGSEA. CDR3 length equals 13 residues. The CDR3 region is CSAERENEGTQYF. The CDR3 DNA reads TGCAGCGCTGAGCGGGAGAATGAGGGTACGCAGTATTTT.

The chain carries TRBV19 and TRBJ1-5; 7 bases match TRBD1. This CDR3 has 15 amino acids. V lost 9 bases and J lost 5; bases outside the gene matches: 13. From germline, CDR1 is LNHDA and CDR2 SQIVND (reference sequence). The CDR3 loop is CARLPGTAFYQPQHF. CDR3 DNA sequence: TGTGCCAGGCTCCCCGGGACAGCTTTTTATCAGCCCCAGCATTTT.

The V gene is TRBV7-9, the J gene TRBJ2-1; 7 bases map to TRBD2. Germline CDR1 is SEHNR and CDR2 is FQNEAQ (reference sequence). This CDR3 has 15 residues. The V segment lost 7 bases and the J segment 0 bases; nucleotides outside the gene matches: 6. The CDR3 loop reads CASNIGRSSYNEQFF. CDR3 nucleotides: TGTGCCAGCAATATCGGGAGGAGCTCCTACAATGAGCAGTTCTTC.

CDR3 bases: TGTGCCACCCGGGATTCCAGGACCTACGAGCAGTACTTC. It specifies CATRDSRTYEQYF. This chain joins TRBV28 and TRBJ2-7; D is perhaps TRBD2 (5 bases). This CDR3 comprises 13 residues. Germline values: CDR1 MDHEN, CDR2 SYDVKM. V lost 10 bases and J lost 2, with 15 bases in between. The full variable domain, its missing parts supplied by reference TRBV28 and TRBJ2-7, is DVKVTQSSRYLVKRTGEKVFLECVQDMDHENMFWYRQDPGLGLRLIYFSYDVKMKEKGDIPEGYSVSREKKERFSLILESASTNQTSMYLCATRDSRTYEQYFGPGTRLTVT.

This clone was seen a few times. The J gene is TRBJ2-1, the V gene TRBV7-2; the match to TRBD2 covers 7 bases. Germline V lookup: CDR1 SGHTA, CDR2 FQGNSA. This CDR3 contains 13 residues. J lost 15 bases, V lost 7 bases, and 15 bases had no gene match. Here the CDR3 DNA reads TGTGCCAGCACCCCCCGTGGGGGGGAGGGCCTGTTCTTC. This encodes CASTPRGGEGLFF.

The CDR3 nucleotides are TGTGCCAGCAGCTTGAATGGAGGGACAGGGGTCTCTGGGGCCAACGTCCTGACTTTC. This codes for CASSLNGGTGVSGANVLTF. This sequence joins TRBV5-8 and TRBJ2-6; TRBD1 matches at 10 bases. This CDR3 contains 19 residues. Germline values: CDR1 SGHTS, CDR2 YDEGEE. Losses at the gene ends were 1 base for V and 0 bases for J; bases not matched to a gene: 7.

The chain has TRBV5-1 and TRBJ2-3, with 8 nucleotides matching TRBD2. The CDR3 sequence is 17 residues long. The V gene's germline CDR1 is SGHRS and CDR2 YFSETQ. V shed 0 bases, J shed 0 bases, and the junction held 6 bases outside the gene matches. The DNA for the CDR3 is TGCGCCAGCAGCTTGGCCGTAGTAGCGGGGAGCACAGATACGCAGTATTTT. Translating gives CASSLAVVAGSTDTQYF.

This clone was recorded once. The V call is TRBV29-1, the J call TRBJ1-1; unclear D gene. This CDR3 contains 15 residues. Trimming pared 5 bases from V and 1 base from J, leaving 17 bases between. Looked up from germline, CDR1 is SQVTM and CDR2 is ANQGSEA. CDR3 sequence reads: CSVPTPIVRNTEAFF. CDR3 DNA: TGCAGCGTTCCCACTCCGATTGTAAGGAACACTGAAGCTTTCTTT. The full variable domain, completed using reference TRBV29-1 and TRBJ1-1, is SAVISQKPSRDICQRGTSLTIQCQVDSQVTMMFWYRQQPGQSLTLIATANQGSEATYESGFVIDKFPISRPNLTFSTLTVSNMSPEDSSIYLCSVPTPIVRNTEAFFGQGTRLTVV.

The chain joins TRBV4-1 to TRBJ1-4; maybe TRBD1 (5 bases). The CDR3 spans 15 residues. V dropped 5 bases and J dropped 2 bases, with 12 bases sitting between them. CDR1 and CDR2 (germline): MGHRA, YSYEKL. CDR3 amino acids: CASSSPGTTNEKLFF. CDR3 nucleotides: TGCGCCAGCAGCTCCCCAGGGACTACTAATGAAAAACTGTTTTTT.

The chain recombines TRBV29-1 with TRBJ1-1; possibly TRBD1 for D (6 bases). The V end was cut by 5 bases, the J end by 5 bases, with 12 bases between. The CDR3 consists of 12 residues. The germline gives CDR1 SQVTM, CDR2 ANQGSEA. The CDR3 is CSVSQGRTEAFF. Here the CDR3 DNA reads TGCAGCGTTTCACAGGGCAGGACTGAAGCTTTCTTT.

The CDR3 DNA sequence: TGTGCCAGCAGTTCAGCGGGTAGTCATAGCAATCAGCCCCAGCATTTT. Translating it yields CASSSAGSHSNQPQHF. V is TRBV2 and J is TRBJ1-5; D uncertain. V gave up 5 bases and J gave up 0 bases, with 14 bases separating them. The CDR3 spans 16 residues. Germline V lookup: CDR1 SNHLY, CDR2 FYNNEI.